This paragraph reports one T cell receptor beta chain. Antigen specificity is unknown. The data belong to a study of blood T cells in healthy people across ages. Findings and caveats of the study: Aged donors had fewer naive CD4+ cells and lower diversity than long-lived donors.

The second PCR ran about 6 to 11 cycles with a sample-barcoded 5' primer and J-beta primers. MiXCR was run by TCRdb on the 5' RACE reads, yielding one entry per CDR3 protein. This sample has 700,000 to 950,000 distinct CDR3 sequences, with roughly 41% found just once. In germline, CDR1 is KGHDR, CDR2 SFDVKD. V lost 5 bases and J lost 4; bases outside the gene matches: 4. CDR3 size: 15 residues. The chain employs TRBV24-1 and TRBJ2-3; TRBD1 agrees at 11 bases. This receptor was identified in a woman aged 55-69 years in good health. The specimen sequenced was blood. Here the CDR3 reads CATSAPGQGADTQYF. The CDR3 DNA reads TGTGCCACCAGTGCCCCGGGACAGGGGGCAGATACGCAGTATTTT.